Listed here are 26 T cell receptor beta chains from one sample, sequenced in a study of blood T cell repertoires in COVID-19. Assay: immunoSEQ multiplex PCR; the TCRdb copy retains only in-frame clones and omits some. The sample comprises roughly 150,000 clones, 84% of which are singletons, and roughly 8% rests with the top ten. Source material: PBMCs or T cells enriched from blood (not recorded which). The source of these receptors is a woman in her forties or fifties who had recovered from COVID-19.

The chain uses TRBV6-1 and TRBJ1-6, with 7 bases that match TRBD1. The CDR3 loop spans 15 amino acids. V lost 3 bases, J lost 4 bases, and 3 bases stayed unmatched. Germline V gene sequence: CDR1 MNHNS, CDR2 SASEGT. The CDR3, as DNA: TGTGCCAGCAGTGACCAACAGGGGTATAATTCACCCCTCCACTTT. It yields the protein CASSDQQGYNSPLHF.

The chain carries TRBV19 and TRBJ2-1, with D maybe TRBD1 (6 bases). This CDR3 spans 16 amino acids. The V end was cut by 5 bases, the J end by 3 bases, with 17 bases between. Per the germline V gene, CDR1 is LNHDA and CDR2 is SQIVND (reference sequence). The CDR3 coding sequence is TGTGCCAGTAGTCCAACCTTACCACAGGGCTACAATGAGCAGTTCTTC. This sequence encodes CASSPTLPQGYNEQFF. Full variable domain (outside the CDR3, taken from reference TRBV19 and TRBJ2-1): DGGITQSPKYLFRKEGQNVTLSCEQNLNHDAMYWYRQDPGQGLRLIYYSQIVNDFQKGDIAEGYSVSREKKESFPLTVTSAQKNPTAFYLCASSPTLPQGYNEQFFGPGTRLTVL.

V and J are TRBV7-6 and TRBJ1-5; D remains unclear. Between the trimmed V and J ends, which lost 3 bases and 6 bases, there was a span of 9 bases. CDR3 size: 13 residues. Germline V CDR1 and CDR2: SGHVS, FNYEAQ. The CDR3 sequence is CASSFDSSQPQHF. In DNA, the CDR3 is TGTGCCAGCAGCTTCGACTCGAGTCAGCCCCAGCATTTT.

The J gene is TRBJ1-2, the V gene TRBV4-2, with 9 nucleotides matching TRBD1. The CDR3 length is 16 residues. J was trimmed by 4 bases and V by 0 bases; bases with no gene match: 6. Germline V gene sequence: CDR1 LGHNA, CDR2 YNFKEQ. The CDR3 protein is CASSQDPGQGGYGYTF. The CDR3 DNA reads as TGTGCCAGCAGCCAAGACCCGGGACAGGGTGGCTATGGCTACACCTTC.

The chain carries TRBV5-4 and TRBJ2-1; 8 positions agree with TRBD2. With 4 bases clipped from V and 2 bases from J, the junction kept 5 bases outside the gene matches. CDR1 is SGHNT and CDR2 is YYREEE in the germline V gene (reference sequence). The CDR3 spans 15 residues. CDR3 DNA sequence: TGTGCCAGCAGCACCGGGGGGGCAACCTACAATGAGCAGTTCTTC. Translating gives CASSTGGATYNEQFF.

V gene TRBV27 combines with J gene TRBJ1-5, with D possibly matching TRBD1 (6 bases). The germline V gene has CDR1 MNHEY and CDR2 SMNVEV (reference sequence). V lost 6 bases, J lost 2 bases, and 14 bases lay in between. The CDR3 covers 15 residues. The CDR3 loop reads CASRNRAAGNQPQHF. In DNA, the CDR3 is TGTGCCAGCAGAAACAGGGCGGCGGGCAATCAGCCCCAGCATTTT.

In DNA form, the CDR3 reads TGTGCCGGGCGCGGGGCAGCGTACACTGAAGCTTTCTTT. It specifies CAGRGAAYTEAFF. The chain uses TRBV28 and TRBJ1-1, with D perhaps TRBD1 (5 bases). CDR3 length: 13 residues. The V gene lost 11 bases and the J gene lost 3 bases, with 16 bases spanning the gap. CDR1 is MDHEN and CDR2 is SYDVKM in the germline V gene.

Here the CDR3 DNA reads TGCAGCGTTAAACTGGGACACTCAACCGGGGAGCTGTTTTTT. Encoded protein: CSVKLGHSTGELFF. The J gene is TRBJ2-2, the V gene TRBV29-1; possible D gene TRBD1, 6 bases. This CDR3 contains 14 residues. The V gene lost 5 bases and the J gene lost 5 bases, with 15 bases spanning the gap. Looked up from germline, CDR1 is SQVTM and CDR2 is ANQGSEA.

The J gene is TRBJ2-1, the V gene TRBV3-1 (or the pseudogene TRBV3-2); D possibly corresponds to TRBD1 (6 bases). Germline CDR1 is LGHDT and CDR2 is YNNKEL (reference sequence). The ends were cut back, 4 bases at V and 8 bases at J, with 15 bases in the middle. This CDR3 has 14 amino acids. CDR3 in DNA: TGTGCCAGCAGCCGAGGGACATTTGGGGATGAGCAGTTCTTC. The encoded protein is CASSRGTFGDEQFF.

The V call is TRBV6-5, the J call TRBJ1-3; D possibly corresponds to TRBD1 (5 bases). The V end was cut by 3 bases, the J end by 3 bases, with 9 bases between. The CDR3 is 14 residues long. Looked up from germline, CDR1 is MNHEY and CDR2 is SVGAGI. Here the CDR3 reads CASSYQGVGNTIYF. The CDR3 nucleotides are TGTGCCAGCAGTTATCAAGGGGTTGGAAACACCATATATTTT.

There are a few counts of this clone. The DNA for the CDR3 is TGTGCCAGCAGCCTGAGCTATACCGGGACTAGCGGGAGGAACGAGCAGTACTTC. Its protein is CASSLSYTGTSGRNEQYF. The rearrangement joins TRBV7-2 to TRBJ2-7; 15 nucleotides match TRBD2. Germline V CDR1 and CDR2: SGHTA, FQGNSA. This CDR3 comprises 18 residues. The J segment lost 5 bases and the V segment lost 5 bases, leaving 13 bases of the junction unmatched. The complete variable domain, with remaining parts taken from reference TRBV7-2 and TRBJ2-7, reads GAGVSQSPSNKVTEKGKDVELRCDPISGHTALYWYRQSLGQGLEFLIYFQGNSAPDKSGLPSDRFSAERTGGSVSTLTIQRTQQEDSAVYLCASSLSYTGTSGRNEQYFGPGTRLTVT.

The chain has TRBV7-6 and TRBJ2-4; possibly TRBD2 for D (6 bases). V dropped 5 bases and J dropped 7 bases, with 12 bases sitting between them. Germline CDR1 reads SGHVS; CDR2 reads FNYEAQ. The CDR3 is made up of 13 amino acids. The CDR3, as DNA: TGTGCCAGCAGCAATCTCGGGGGTAACATTCAGTACTTC. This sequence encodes CASSNLGGNIQYF.

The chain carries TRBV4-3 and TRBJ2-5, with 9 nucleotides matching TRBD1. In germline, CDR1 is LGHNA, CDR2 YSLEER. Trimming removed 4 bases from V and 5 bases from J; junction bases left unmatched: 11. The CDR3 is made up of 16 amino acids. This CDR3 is CASSPGTGNGQETQYF. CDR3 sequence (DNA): TGCGCCAGCAGCCCGGGGACAGGGAATGGCCAGGAGACCCAGTACTTC.

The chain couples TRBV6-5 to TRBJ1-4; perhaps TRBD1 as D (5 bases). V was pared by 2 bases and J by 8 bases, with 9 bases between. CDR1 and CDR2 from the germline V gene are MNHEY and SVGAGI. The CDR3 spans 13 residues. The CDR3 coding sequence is TGTGCCAGCAGTTACGCAGGGCGGGAAAAACTGTTTTTT. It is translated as CASSYAGREKLFF.

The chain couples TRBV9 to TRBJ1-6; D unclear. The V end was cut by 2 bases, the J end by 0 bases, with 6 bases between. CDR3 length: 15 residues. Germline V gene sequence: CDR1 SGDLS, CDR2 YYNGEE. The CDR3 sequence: CASSVDSSYNSPLHF. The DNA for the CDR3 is TGTGCCAGCAGCGTCGATAGCTCCTATAATTCACCCCTCCACTTT.

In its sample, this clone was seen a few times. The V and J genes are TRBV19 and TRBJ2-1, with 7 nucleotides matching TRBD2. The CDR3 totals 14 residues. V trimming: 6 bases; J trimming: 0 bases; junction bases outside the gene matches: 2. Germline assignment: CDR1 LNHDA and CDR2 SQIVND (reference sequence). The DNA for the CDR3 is TGTGCCAGTAGATTAGCGGGCTCCTACAATGAGCAGTTCTTC. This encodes CASRLAGSYNEQFF.

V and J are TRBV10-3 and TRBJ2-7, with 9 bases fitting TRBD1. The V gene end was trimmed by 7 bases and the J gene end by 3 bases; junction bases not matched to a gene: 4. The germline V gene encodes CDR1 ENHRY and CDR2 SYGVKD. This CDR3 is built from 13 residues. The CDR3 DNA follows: TGTGCCATCAATCCGGGACAGGGCTACGAGCAGTACTTC. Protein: CAINPGQGYEQYF.

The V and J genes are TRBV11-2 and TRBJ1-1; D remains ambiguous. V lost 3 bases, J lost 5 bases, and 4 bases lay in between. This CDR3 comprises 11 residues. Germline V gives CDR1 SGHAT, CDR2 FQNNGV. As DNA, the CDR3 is TGTGCCAGCAGCTTTCTTACTGAAGCTTTCTTT. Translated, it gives CASSFLTEAFF. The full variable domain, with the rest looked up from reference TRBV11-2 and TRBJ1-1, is EAGVAQSPRYKIIEKRQSVAFWCNPISGHATLYWYQQILGQGPKLLIQFQNNGVVDDSQLPKDRFSAERLKGVDSTLKIQPAKLEDSAVYLCASSFLTEAFFGQGTRLTVV.

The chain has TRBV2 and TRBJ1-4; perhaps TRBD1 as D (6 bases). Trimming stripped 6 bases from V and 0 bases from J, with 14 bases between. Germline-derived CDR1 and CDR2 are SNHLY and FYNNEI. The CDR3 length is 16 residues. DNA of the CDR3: TGTGCCAGCAGCCCCTTGAACAGGGCAACTAATGAAAAACTGTTTTTT. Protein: CASSPLNRATNEKLFF.

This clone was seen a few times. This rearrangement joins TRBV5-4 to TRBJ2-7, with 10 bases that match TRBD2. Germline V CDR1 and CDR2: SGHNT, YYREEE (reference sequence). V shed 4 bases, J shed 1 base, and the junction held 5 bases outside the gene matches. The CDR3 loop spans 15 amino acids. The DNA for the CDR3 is TGTGCCAGCAGCGCAGCGGGGGGGCTTTCCTACGAGCAGTACTTC. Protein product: CASSAAGGLSYEQYF. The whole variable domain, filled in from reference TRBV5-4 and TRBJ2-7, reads ETGVTQSPTHLIKTRGQQVTLRCSSQSGHNTVSWYQQALGQGPQFIFQYYREEENGRGNFPPRFSGLQFPNYSSELNVNALELDDSALYLCASSAAGGLSYEQYFGPGTRLTVT.

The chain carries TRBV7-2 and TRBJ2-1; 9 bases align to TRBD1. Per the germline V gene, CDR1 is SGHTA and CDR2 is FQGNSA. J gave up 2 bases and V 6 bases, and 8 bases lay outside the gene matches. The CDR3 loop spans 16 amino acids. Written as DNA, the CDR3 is TGTGCCAGCAGGGGCCCGGGACAGGGTCCCTACAATGAGCAGTTCTTC. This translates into CASRGPGQGPYNEQFF.

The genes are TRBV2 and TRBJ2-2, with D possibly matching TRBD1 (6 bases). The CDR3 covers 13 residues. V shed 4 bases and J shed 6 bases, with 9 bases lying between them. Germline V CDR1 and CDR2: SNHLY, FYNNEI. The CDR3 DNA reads TGTGCCAGCAGTGCCCCAGGGGCCGGGGAGCTGTTTTTT. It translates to CASSAPGAGELFF.

DNA of the CDR3: TGTGCCAAGCCCCGTTCTAACAATGAGCAGTTCTTC. Translated, it gives CAKPRSNNEQFF. This rearrangement joins TRBV21-1 to TRBJ2-1; the listed D gene, TRBD2, was not tested against the DNA. TRBV21-1 is classified as a pseudogene. CDR3 length: 12 residues.

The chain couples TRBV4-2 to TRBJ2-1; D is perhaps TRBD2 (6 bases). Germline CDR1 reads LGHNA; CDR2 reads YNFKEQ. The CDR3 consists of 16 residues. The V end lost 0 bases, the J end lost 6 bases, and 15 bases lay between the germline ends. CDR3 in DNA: TGTGCCAGCAGCCAAGAGTCACCGCGGGGAGGCAATGAGCAGTTCTTC. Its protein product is CASSQESPRGGNEQFF.

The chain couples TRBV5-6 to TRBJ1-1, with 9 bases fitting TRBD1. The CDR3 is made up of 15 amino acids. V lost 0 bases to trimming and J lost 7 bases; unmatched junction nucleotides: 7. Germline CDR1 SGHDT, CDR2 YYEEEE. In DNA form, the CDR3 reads TGTGCCAGCAGCTTGGTGGGACAGGGATCGTATGAAGCTTTCTTT. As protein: CASSLVGQGSYEAFF.

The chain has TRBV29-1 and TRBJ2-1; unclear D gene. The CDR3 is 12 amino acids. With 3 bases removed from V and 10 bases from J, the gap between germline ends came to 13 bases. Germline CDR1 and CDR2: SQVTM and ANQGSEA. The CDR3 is CSVDSTRNEQFF. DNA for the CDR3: TGCAGCGTTGATTCGACTCGAAACGAGCAGTTCTTC.